These 28 T cell receptor beta chains came from one sample sequenced in a study of T cells in Graves' hyperthyroidism and ophthalmopathy. The investigators amplified TCR beta CDR3 regions from RNA transcripts. Initially, a first-round RT-PCR of the TCR CDR3 employed the HTBI primer set. TCRdb fed the multiplex PCR reads into MiXCR, producing one record per CDR3 protein. The sample carries some 620,000 distinct CDR3 sequences, under 20% recorded once. The sample was blood. The source is a woman under 40 with Graves' hyperthyroidism.

V usage is TRBV7-3 and J usage is TRBJ2-3; D gene ambiguous. V shed 5 bases and J shed 2 bases, with 17 bases lying between them. The CDR3 contains 16 residues. Germline assignment: CDR1 SGHTA and CDR2 FQGTGA. CDR3 in DNA: TGTGCCAGCAGCCCCCTAGGGCCAGACAACACAGATACGCAGTATTTT. It is translated as CASSPLGPDNTDTQYF.

The sample holds many counts of this clonotype. As DNA, the CDR3 is TGTGCCAGCAGGGCCGGGACTTCTAGCACAGATACGCAGTATTTT. This translates into CASRAGTSSTDTQYF. The J gene is TRBJ2-3, the V gene TRBV7-3, with D perhaps matching TRBD2 (6 bases). Trimming took 6 bases from V and 0 from J, leaving 13 bases between them. Germline lookup yields CDR1 SGHTA and CDR2 FQGTGA. The CDR3 spans 15 residues.

This clonotype was recorded many times. The chain combines TRBV5-1 with TRBJ2-1; 7 bases are shared with TRBD2. Germline CDR1 is SGHRS and CDR2 is YFSETQ. The V gene end was trimmed by 1 base and the J gene end by 7 bases; junction bases not matched to a gene: 11. CDR3 size: 16 residues. CDR3 protein: CASSLPAGVRGNEQFF. CDR3 nucleotide sequence: TGCGCCAGCAGCTTGCCGGCGGGAGTTCGGGGGAATGAGCAGTTCTTC.

This clonotype showed up just once. The chain links TRBV5-8 to TRBJ2-7; D gene ambiguous. Germline V lookup: CDR1 SGHTS, CDR2 YDEGEE. Trimming removed 2 bases at V and 3 bases at J, with 12 bases between. CDR3 length: 14 amino acids. The CDR3: CASSFPQEGYEQYF. The CDR3 nucleotides read TGTGCCAGCAGCTTCCCGCAGGAAGGCTACGAGCAGTACTTC. Filled out from reference TRBV5-8 and TRBJ2-7, the complete variable domain reads EAGVTQSPTHLIKTRGQQATLRCSPISGHTSVYWYQQALGLGLQFLLWYDEGEERNRGNFPPRFSGRQFPNYSSELNVNALELEDSALYLCASSFPQEGYEQYFGPGTRLTVT.

The genes are TRBV7-2 and TRBJ2-1; the D gene is possibly TRBD2 (6 bases). Deletions cut 1 base from V and 2 bases from J, with 9 bases between. Germline CDR1 reads SGHTA; CDR2 reads FQGNSA. The CDR3 sequence is 15 residues long. The CDR3 bases are TGTGCCAGCAGCTTAGAGGAGCGGGCCTACAATGAGCAGTTCTTC. Translating it yields CASSLEERAYNEQFF.

This chain connects TRBV18 to TRBJ1-1; weak D call: TRBD1 (5 bases). Per germline, CDR1 KGHSH and CDR2 LQKENI. The V end was cut by 2 bases, the J end by 2 bases, with 15 bases between. This CDR3 is 16 amino acids long. The CDR3 here is CASSPSLKGVNTEAFF. CDR3 bases: TGTGCCAGCTCACCAAGTTTAAAAGGGGTAAACACTGAAGCTTTCTTT.

The CDR3 region has the DNA TGCAGTGCTACAGGGGGCTACGAGCAGTACTTC. Protein product: CSATGGYEQYF. The chain carries TRBV20-1 and TRBJ2-7; 7 nucleotides line up with TRBD1. After removal of 4 bases from V and 3 bases from J, the junction contained 0 bases not matched to a gene. The length of the CDR3 is 11 residues. Germline V gives CDR1 DFQATT, CDR2 SNEGSKA (reference sequence).

In its sample, this clonotype was seen many times. The genes are TRBV2 and TRBJ2-7; a weak D match, TRBD1 (6 bases). This CDR3 contains 12 residues. The germline V and J ends were trimmed by 10 bases and 3 bases, with 13 bases remaining between them. CDR1 and CDR2 (germline): SNHLY, FYNNEI. The CDR3 sequence is CATKGVGYEQYF. CDR3 coding DNA: TGTGCCACCAAGGGGGTGGGCTACGAGCAGTACTTC.

This clonotype was observed a handful of times. The rearrangement joins TRBV30 to TRBJ2-1; TRBD2 might be the D (6 bases). The germline CDR1 and CDR2 sequences are GTSNPN and SVGIG (reference sequence). The CDR3 spans 14 residues. V lost 1 base and J lost 8, with 15 bases in between. The CDR3 DNA is TGTGCCTGGAGTGGAAGGGGACTGGGCGATGAGCAGTTCTTC. This gives the protein CAWSGRGLGDEQFF. Using reference TRBV30 and TRBJ2-1 for the parts outside the CDR3, the full variable domain is SQTIHQWPATLVQPVGSPLSLECTVEGTSNPNLYWYRQAAGRGLQLLFYSVGIGQISSEVPQNLSASRPQDRQFILSSKKLLLSDSGFYLCAWSGRGLGDEQFFGPGTRLTVL.

The chain carries TRBV11-3 and TRBJ1-2; TRBD1 matches 7 bases. Germline loops: CDR1 SGHNT, CDR2 YENEEA. The junction had 7 bases not matched to a gene; V was cut back by 5 bases and J by 7 bases. The CDR3 consists of 13 residues. The CDR3 loop reads CASSKQGMGGYTF. In nucleotides, the CDR3 is TGTGCCAGCAGCAAACAGGGGATGGGTGGCTACACCTTC.

At least ten counts were recorded for this clonotype. This rearrangement joins TRBV6-5 to TRBJ2-3; D not certain. V was cut by 0 bases and J by 6 bases, with 10 bases left in between. The germline V gene encodes CDR1 MNHEY and CDR2 SVGAGI. CDR3 size: 14 residues. In nucleotides, the CDR3 is TGTGCCAGCAGTTACTCGAAGGGATGGGATACGCAGTATTTT. Protein: CASSYSKGWDTQYF.

This clonotype came up a few times. V and J are TRBV5-1 and TRBJ1-3; tentatively, D is TRBD1 (5 bases). Trimming removed 4 bases at V and 5 bases at J, with 7 bases between. Germline V gene data show CDR1 as SGHRS and CDR2 as YFSETQ. The CDR3 extends over 12 amino acids. The DNA of the CDR3 is TGCGCCAGCAGCCCGGACAGAAACACCATATATTTT. Translated: CASSPDRNTIYF. Full variable domain (outside the CDR3, taken from reference TRBV5-1 and TRBJ1-3): KAGVTQTPRYLIKTRGQQVTLSCSPISGHRSVSWYQQTPGQGLQFLFEYFSETQRNKGNFPGRFSGRQFSNSRSEMNVSTLELGDSALYLCASSPDRNTIYFGEGSWLTVV.

This clonotype has ten or more counts. J is TRBJ2-1 and V is TRBV7-2, with D hard to call. Trimming shortened V by 3 bases and J by 5 bases, and 17 bases separated the two germline ends. The CDR3 covers 16 residues. Per the germline V gene, CDR1 is SGHTA and CDR2 is FQGNSA. The CDR3 spells CASSFGGALRHNEQFF. The CDR3 DNA sequence: TGTGCCAGCAGCTTCGGCGGTGCCCTACGTCACAATGAGCAGTTCTTC.

The V call is TRBV6-9, the J call TRBJ2-1; tentatively, D is TRBD1 or TRBD2 (5 bases each). This CDR3 comprises 13 residues. Trimming removed 3 bases from V and 6 bases from J, with 9 bases in between. CDR1 and CDR2 (germline): MNHGY, SVAAGI. In DNA, the CDR3 is TGTGCCAGCAGTTACGGGGCCCGCAATGAGCAGTTCTTC. Amino acid sequence: CASSYGARNEQFF.

This clonotype was seen repeatedly, ten times or more. The chain is built from TRBV29-1 and TRBJ2-7; the D gene is possibly TRBD1 (6 bases). V shed 1 base and J shed 2 bases, with 9 bases lying between them. This CDR3 is built from 13 residues. Looked up from germline, CDR1 is SQVTM and CDR2 is ANQGSEA. CDR3 nucleotide sequence: TGCAGCGTTGAAGCTCAGGGGACCTACGAGCAGTACTTC. It translates to CSVEAQGTYEQYF.

This chain connects TRBV9 to TRBJ2-1; 9 nucleotides agree with TRBD1. The CDR3 spans 14 residues. From germline, CDR1 is SGDLS and CDR2 YYNGEE. After removal of 4 bases from V and 6 bases from J, the junction contained 5 bases not matched to a gene. Here the CDR3 DNA reads TGTGCCAGCAGCCCCCGGGACAGGGTCAATGAGCAGTTCTTC. It encodes CASSPRDRVNEQFF. Looking up the rest from reference TRBV9 and TRBJ2-1 gives the full variable domain: DSGVTQTPKHLITATGQRVTLRCSPRSGDLSVYWYQQSLDQGLQFLIQYYNGEERAKGNILERFSAQQFPDLHSELNLSSLELGDSALYFCASSPRDRVNEQFFGPGTRLTVL.

The chain recombines TRBV12-3 or TRBV12-4 with TRBJ2-1; D gene ambiguous. The CDR3 length is 15 residues. Trimming pared 1 base from V and 7 bases from J, leaving 14 bases between. In nucleotides, the CDR3 is TGTGCCAGCAGTTTAGAGTCGCTAGTTTATAATGAGCAGTTCTTC. Amino acids: CASSLESLVYNEQFF.

This clonotype has a count of ten or more. The chain combines TRBV27 with TRBJ2-2; 7 bases agree with TRBD2. Germline V CDR1 and CDR2: MNHEY, SMNVEV (reference sequence). The ends lost 7 bases at V and 2 bases at J; junction bases unmatched: 10. There are 16 residues in the CDR3. DNA of the CDR3: TGTGCCAGCACTCCCATGGGGGGGGTCAACACCGGGGAGCTGTTTTTT. Amino acid sequence: CASTPMGGVNTGELFF.

This clonotype was detected ten times or more. This sequence joins TRBV12-3 or TRBV12-4 and TRBJ2-7; D is perhaps TRBD1 or TRBD2 (7 bases each). Trimming left V 3 bases short and J 9 bases short, with 21 bases between. The CDR3 contains 15 residues. In nucleotides, the CDR3 is TGTGCCAGCAGTTTCGGGCCAGCGGGGACAGAGTGGCAGTACTTC. This gives the protein CASSFGPAGTEWQYF.

This clonotype was counted many times. J is TRBJ2-7 and V is TRBV7-3, with D unclear. Looked up from germline, CDR1 is SGHTA and CDR2 is FQGTGA. The CDR3 is made up of 16 amino acids. V shed 3 bases and J shed 1 base, with 16 bases lying between them. The CDR3 sequence: CASSFGHGLPSYEQYF. Written as DNA, the CDR3 is TGTGCCAGCAGCTTTGGGCACGGGTTGCCGTCCTACGAGCAGTACTTC.

This clonotype came up a few times. The gene calls are TRBV3-1 and TRBJ2-4; 14 nucleotides line up with TRBD2. CDR1 LGHDT and CDR2 YNNKEL come from the germline V gene (reference sequence). The CDR3 totals 16 residues. Trimming at V came to 0 bases and at J to 8 bases, leaving 3 bases not matched to a gene. CDR3 amino acids: CASSQETSGRADIQYF. For the CDR3, the DNA is TGTGCCAGCAGCCAAGAGACTAGCGGGAGGGCGGACATTCAGTACTTC.

This clonotype has more than one count but fewer than ten. The chain links TRBV18 to TRBJ1-2, with D uncertain. V gave up 3 bases and J gave up 2 bases, with 13 bases separating them. CDR1 is KGHSH and CDR2 is LQKENI in the germline V gene. This CDR3 comprises 15 residues. The CDR3 nucleotides are TGTGCCAGCTCACCGGAAGAAGTCCCCAACTATGGCTACACCTTC. It yields the protein CASSPEEVPNYGYTF. The full variable domain, with the rest looked up from reference TRBV18 and TRBJ1-2, is NAGVMQNPRHLVRRRGQEARLRCSPMKGHSHVYWYRQLPEEGLKFMVYLQKENIIDESGMPKERFSAEFPKEGPSILRIQQVVRGDSAAYFCASSPEEVPNYGYTFGSGTRLTVV.

The chain employs TRBV5-1 and TRBJ2-2, with 9 bases matching TRBD1. Germline assignment: CDR1 SGHRS and CDR2 YFSETQ. The CDR3 has 16 amino acids. The J segment lost 1 base and the V segment lost 2 bases, leaving 3 bases of the junction unmatched. CDR3 sequence: CASSLRTGVNTGELFF. CDR3 DNA sequence: TGCGCCAGCAGCTTAAGGACAGGGGTGAACACCGGGGAGCTGTTTTTT. Drawing the rest from reference TRBV5-1 and TRBJ2-2, the complete variable domain is KAGVTQTPRYLIKTRGQQVTLSCSPISGHRSVSWYQQTPGQGLQFLFEYFSETQRNKGNFPGRFSGRQFSNSRSEMNVSTLELGDSALYLCASSLRTGVNTGELFFGEGSRLTVL.

V is TRBV7-2 and J is TRBJ2-2; TRBD2 might be the D (7 bases). V was clipped by 2 bases and J by 7 bases, with 26 bases between them. Per germline, CDR1 SGHTA and CDR2 FQGNSA. CDR3 size: 19 residues. DNA of the CDR3: TGTGCCAGCAGCTTATGGGTGGGAGGGCTACAGGGTTCAGGCGGGGAGCTGTTTTTT. This gives the protein CASSLWVGGLQGSGGELFF.

This clonotype has ten or more counts. CDR3 sequence: CASSWTVGQPQHF. CDR3 DNA: TGTGCCAGCAGTTGGACAGTCGGTCAGCCCCAGCATTTT. The chain recombines TRBV28 with TRBJ1-5; a weak D match, TRBD1 (6 bases). The CDR3 is 13 residues long. With 4 bases removed from V and 6 bases from J, the gap between germline ends came to 10 bases. CDR1 is MDHEN, CDR2 SYDVKM, per germline.

This clonotype was detected a few times. The DNA of the CDR3 is TGTGCCACCAGTGACCCGACTAGCGGGAGCACAGATACGCAGTATTTT. This codes for CATSDPTSGSTDTQYF. This rearrangement joins TRBV24-1 to TRBJ2-3; 10 positions agree with TRBD2. Germline V gene data show CDR1 as KGHDR and CDR2 as SFDVKD. Losses at the gene ends were 4 bases for V and 0 bases for J; bases not matched to a gene: 3. CDR3 length: 16 amino acids.

This clonotype was seen more than once but under ten times. The rearrangement joins TRBV7-8 to TRBJ1-3; 7 nucleotides agree with TRBD1. Trimming took 5 bases from V and 1 from J; bases not matched to a gene: 8. The CDR3 has 16 amino acids. In germline, CDR1 is SGHVS, CDR2 FQNEAQ. CDR3 loop: CASSPQGMSSGNTIYF. CDR3 DNA sequence: TGTGCCAGCAGCCCACAGGGGATGAGTTCTGGAAACACCATATATTTT.

This clonotype showed up many times. The chain recombines TRBV7-8 with TRBJ2-1; TRBD2 might be the D (6 bases). Germline CDR1 is SGHVS and CDR2 is FQNEAQ. V was pared by 5 bases and J by 0 bases, with 11 bases between. This CDR3 is built from 15 residues. The CDR3 spells CASSRVRGSYNEQFF. The CDR3 DNA follows: TGTGCCAGCAGCCGGGTGCGGGGCTCCTACAATGAGCAGTTCTTC.